These 23 T cell receptor beta chains came from one sample sequenced in a study of blood T cells in healthy people across ages. Next came a second PCR, run for about 6 to 11 cycles, which used a sample-barcoded 5' primer along with a J-beta primer mix. TCRdb processed the 5' RACE reads anew with MiXCR; each CDR3 protein has one entry. The profile shows approximately 900,000 distinct CDR3 sequences, roughly 48% of them singletons. Sample: blood. The receptors here all came from a man aged 25 to 40 in good health.

The chain joins TRBV5-1 to TRBJ2-7; D is possibly TRBD1 (6 bases). This CDR3 region has 15 residues. V gave up 2 bases and J gave up 5 bases, with 17 bases separating them. Germline values: CDR1 SGHRS, CDR2 YFSETQ. CDR3: CASSFSSAGAHEQYF. The CDR3 bases are TGCGCCAGCAGCTTTTCTTCCGCAGGGGCACACGAGCAGTACTTC.

In its sample, this clonotype was seen a few times. This chain uses TRBV6-2 or TRBV6-3 with TRBJ2-5; maybe TRBD1 (7 bases). TRBJ2-7 explains the end of the DNA better; the J call may be wrong. Per germline, CDR1 MNHEY and CDR2 SVGEGT. The CDR3 has 15 amino acids. The CDR3 sequence: CASRPETGRSHEQYF. CDR3 DNA: TGTGCCAGCAGACCTGAGACAGGGAGGAGCCACGAGCAGTACTTC.

This chain uses TRBV24-1 with TRBJ1-2; 8 positions agree with TRBD1. J was trimmed by 8 bases and V by 4 bases; bases with no gene match: 5. From germline, CDR1 is KGHDR and CDR2 SFDVKD. The CDR3 is 13 amino acids. This CDR3 reads CATSDTTGEGYTF. In nucleotides, the CDR3 is TGTGCCACCAGTGACACGACAGGGGAAGGCTACACCTTC.

The chain couples TRBV10-3 to TRBJ1-6; D remains ambiguous. The CDR3 extends over 15 amino acids. The V and J ends lost 2 bases and 9 bases respectively, with 14 bases between them. Germline values: CDR1 ENHRY, CDR2 SYGVKD. As DNA, the CDR3 is TGTGCCATCAGTGAGGACACTGCCACGGGTTCACCCCTCCACTTT. This encodes CAISEDTATGSPLHF.

This clonotype was recorded once. The V gene is TRBV6-2 or TRBV6-3, the J gene TRBJ1-3, with D unresolved. Between the trimmed V and J ends, which lost 6 bases and 0 bases, there was a span of 15 bases. CDR3 size: 16 residues. CDR1 and CDR2 from the germline V gene are MNHEY and SVGEGT. CDR3 bases: TGTGCCAGCAGCCCCGTCGGACGGATCTCTGGAAACACCATATATTTT. Its protein product is CASSPVGRISGNTIYF.

This clonotype has a handful of counts. This chain links TRBV7-9 with TRBJ2-3; weak D call: TRBD1 (5 bases). V was cut by 5 bases and J by 1 base, with 19 bases left in between. This CDR3 spans 17 amino acids. CDR1 is SEHNR, CDR2 FQNEAQ, per germline (reference sequence). The CDR3 loop reads CASSHWVGAMGTDTQYF. CDR3 coding DNA: TGTGCCAGCAGCCATTGGGTTGGGGCAATGGGCACAGATACGCAGTATTTT.

Details on this clonotype: At one of its ends the junction is not consistent with the germline gene, which may arise from a read error. The chain employs TRBV7-9 and TRBJ1-1; D uncertain. This CDR3 comprises 15 residues. Germline V CDR1 and CDR2: SEHNR, FQNEAQ (reference sequence). The CDR3 DNA reads TGTACCAGCAGCTTGGAGAACATGACGAACACTGAAGCTTTCTTT. The encoded protein is CTSSLENMTNTEAFF. Together with reference TRBV7-9 and TRBJ1-1, the CDR3 gives the full variable domain: DTGVSQNPRHKITKRGQNVTFRCDPISEHNRLYWYRQTLGQGPEFLTYFQNEAQLEKSRLLSDRFSAERPKGSFSTLEIQRTEQGDSAMYLCTSSLENMTNTEAFFGQGTRLTVV.

This clonotype was seen repeatedly, ten times or more. Possible read error: a much larger clone is one base away. The chain has TRBV29-1 and TRBJ2-5; TRBD2 matches 7 bases. Germline values: CDR1 SQVTM, CDR2 ANQGSEA. CDR3 length equals 12 residues. The ends lost 4 bases at V and 11 bases at J; junction bases unmatched: 10. The CDR3, as DNA: TGCAGCGTTGGGGTAGCGGGCAATGAGCAGTACTTC. The encoded protein is CSVGVAGNEQYF.

This clonotype was seen a handful of times. The chain uses TRBV7-2 and TRBJ2-3, with a weak D call TRBD2 (5 bases). The CDR3 covers 15 residues. The V end was cut by 5 bases, the J end by 0 bases, with 12 bases between. In germline, CDR1 is SGHTA, CDR2 FQGNSA. DNA for the CDR3: TGTGCCAGCAGCCAACGGGAATCTAGCACAGATACGCAGTATTTT. Protein product: CASSQRESSTDTQYF.

Here the CDR3 DNA reads TGCAGTGCTAGAGAACTTCAGGGGTCCGGGGAGCTGTTTTTT. It translates to CSARELQGSGELFF. The chain has TRBV20-1 and TRBJ2-2, with D perhaps matching TRBD1 (6 bases). This CDR3 comprises 14 residues. V lost 0 bases and J lost 6, with 11 bases in between. From germline, CDR1 is DFQATT and CDR2 SNEGSKA (reference sequence).

This rearrangement joins TRBV12-3 or TRBV12-4 to TRBJ1-2; tentative D call: TRBD1 (5 bases). The V and J ends lost 4 bases and 4 bases respectively, with 19 bases between them. The CDR3 loop spans 16 amino acids. CDR3 DNA: TGTGCCAGCAGTTCCCTCCGGGGGGAGGCCTTCTATGGCTACACCTTC. Translating gives CASSSLRGEAFYGYTF.

V is TRBV4-1 and J is TRBJ2-3, with no clear D. The germline V gene encodes CDR1 MGHRA and CDR2 YSYEKL. The V end was cut by 0 bases, the J end by 0 bases, with 7 bases between. The CDR3 has 15 residues. CDR3 coding DNA: TGCGCCAGCAGCCAAGAATCCAGCAGCACAGATACGCAGTATTTT. This codes for CASSQESSSTDTQYF.

The CDR3 reads CSVEASLGRDGYTF. The DNA for the CDR3 is TGCAGCGTTGAAGCCTCCTTGGGGAGAGATGGCTACACCTTC. This rearrangement joins TRBV29-1 to TRBJ1-2; no clear D. The germline V gene has CDR1 SQVTM and CDR2 ANQGSEA. Trimming cost V 1 base and J 6 bases, with 15 bases left between them. The CDR3 consists of 14 residues.

This chain links TRBV7-2 with TRBJ2-4; D is possibly TRBD1 or TRBD2 (5 bases each). The DNA end is more similar to TRBJ2-7, so the J call may be wrong. Looked up from germline, CDR1 is SGHTA and CDR2 is FQGNSA. This CDR3 is built from 15 residues. The CDR3 bases are TGTGCCAGCAGCTCGCCCGGGACCTCTCCCCACGAGCAGTACTTC. Amino acids: CASSSPGTSPHEQYF.

This chain connects TRBV4-3 to TRBJ1-2; TRBD1 is a possible D gene (6 bases). This CDR3 comprises 17 residues. The germline V gene encodes CDR1 LGHNA and CDR2 YSLEER. Trimming took 3 bases from V and 1 from J, leaving 18 bases between them. DNA for the CDR3: TGCGCCAGCAGCCAGACCCCTCTAGGGGGAGGTAACTATGGCTACACCTTC. It is translated as CASSQTPLGGGNYGYTF.

The chain uses TRBV27 and TRBJ1-5, with D tentatively TRBD1 (6 bases). The CDR3 contains 14 residues. Trimming removed 1 base at V and 4 bases at J, with 8 bases between. Per the germline V gene, CDR1 is MNHEY and CDR2 is SMNVEV (reference sequence). Here the CDR3 reads CASSLWQGNQPQHF. CDR3 in DNA: TGTGCCAGCAGTTTATGGCAGGGGAATCAGCCCCAGCATTTT.

CDR3 coding DNA: TGTGCCAGCAGACCAGACAGGGGGATTTCAGATACGCAGTATTTT. Amino acids: CASRPDRGISDTQYF. The chain joins TRBV7-2 to TRBJ2-3, with 9 bases fitting TRBD1. The CDR3 is made up of 15 amino acids. The trim removed 6 bases at V and 4 bases at J, leaving 8 bases unmatched. CDR1 is SGHTA and CDR2 is FQGNSA in the germline V gene.

Turning to this clonotype: A read error may account for a junction end that differs from germline. The chain recombines TRBV7-9 with TRBJ1-4; D is ambiguous. Germline values: CDR1 SEHNR, CDR2 FQNEAQ (reference sequence). This CDR3 is built from 16 residues. The chain's CDR3 is CASSPQTEIFNEKPFF. In DNA form, the CDR3 reads TGTGCCAGCAGCCCTCAGACCGAAATCTTTAATGAAAAACCGTTTTTT. The whole variable domain, filled in from reference TRBV7-9 and TRBJ1-4, reads DTGVSQNPRHKITKRGQNVTFRCDPISEHNRLYWYRQTLGQGPEFLTYFQNEAQLEKSRLLSDRFSAERPKGSFSTLEIQRTEQGDSAMYLCASSPQTEIFNEKPFFGSGTQLSVL.

This clonotype was picked up a small number of times. The rearrangement links TRBV10-3 to TRBJ1-5, with unresolved D. This CDR3 region has 12 residues. The ends were cut back, 2 bases at V and 6 bases at J, with 5 bases in the middle. CDR1 and CDR2 from the germline V gene are ENHRY and SYGVKD. CDR3 nucleotides: TGTGCCATCAGTGAGATGGGTCAGCCCCAGCATTTT. This codes for CAISEMGQPQHF.

The rearrangement links TRBV6-5 to TRBJ2-7; D unresolved. The closer fit of TRBJ2-5 to the DNA end suggests the J call may be wrong. The CDR3 totals 12 residues. The germline V gene encodes CDR1 MNHEY and CDR2 SVGAGI. The chain's CDR3 is CASSVPEQTQYF. The DNA of the CDR3 is TGTGCCAGCAGTGTGCCAGAGCAGACCCAGTACTTC.

Only a few counts were recorded for this clonotype. The chain is built from TRBV14 and TRBJ2-5; no reliable D call. The end of the DNA fits TRBJ2-7 better, so the J call may be wrong. CDR3 size: 13 residues. Germline V gene data show CDR1 as SGHDN and CDR2 as FVKESK. CDR3: CASSQDRFGEQYF. The DNA of the CDR3 is TGTGCCAGCAGCCAAGATCGATTCGGCGAGCAGTACTTC.

This clonotype occurred once. The chain recombines TRBV6-5 with TRBJ1-5; tentative D call: TRBD1 (5 bases). Germline V gene data show CDR1 as MNHEY and CDR2 as SVGAGI. Trimming shortened V by 11 bases and J by 5 bases, and 16 bases separated the two germline ends. The CDR3 covers 13 residues. CDR3 protein: CAVGETADQPQHF. CDR3 nucleotide sequence: TGTGCCGTCGGCGAGACAGCGGATCAGCCCCAGCATTTT.

The J gene is TRBJ1-5, the V gene TRBV20-1, with D hard to call. The V end lost 1 base, the J end lost 4 bases, and 20 bases lay between the germline ends. Germline CDR1 DFQATT, CDR2 SNEGSKA (reference sequence). The CDR3 contains 17 residues. CDR3 residues: CSARVETGQAINQPQHF. The DNA for the CDR3 is TGCAGTGCTAGAGTTGAGACCGGCCAGGCAATTAATCAGCCCCAGCATTTT.